This passage covers 23 T cell receptor beta chains from one sample sequenced in a study of metastatic and nonmetastatic thyroid tumors. TCRdb re-clonotyped the PCR reads via MiXCR. This table holds over 20,000 clones, 28% found once. All patients were treatment-naive before thyroid surgery. Sequencing was carried out using tumor tissue. These receptors were taken from a male donor with papillary thyroid cancer or a benign thyroid nodule (not recorded which). Some clones in this sample may be carry-over from other donors' samples.

This clone was observed at least ten times. This chain connects TRBV7-6 to TRBJ2-3; weak D call: TRBD2 (6 bases). CDR1 and CDR2 (germline): SGHVS, FNYEAQ. V was clipped by 5 bases and J by 2 bases, with 14 bases between them. The CDR3 is 15 residues long. CDR3 coding DNA: TGTGCCAGCAGCCTAGTAGCGGAGGTCACAGATACGCAGTATTTT. Translating gives CASSLVAEVTDTQYF. The complete variable domain, with remaining parts taken from reference TRBV7-6 and TRBJ2-3, reads GAGVSQSPRYKVTKRGQDVALRCDPISGHVSLYWYRQALGQGPEFLTYFNYEAQQDKSGLPNDRFSAERPEGSISTLTIQRTEQRDSAMYRCASSLVAEVTDTQYFGPGTRLTVL.

This clone was picked up a small number of times. The genes are TRBV20-1 and TRBJ2-1; D is possibly TRBD2 (7 bases). The CDR3 spans 17 residues. The germline V gene has CDR1 DFQATT and CDR2 SNEGSKA (reference sequence). Trimming took 0 bases from V and 4 from J, leaving 19 bases between them. The CDR3, as DNA: TGCAGTGCTAGAGATAGTGGGGGGGCGCTTGGGTACAATGAGCAGTTCTTC. This encodes CSARDSGGALGYNEQFF.

By proportion, this clone is medium-sized. This chain joins TRBV6-1 and TRBJ2-7; D ambiguous. Trimming took 1 base from V and 3 from J, leaving 7 bases between them. The CDR3 consists of 13 residues. In germline, CDR1 is MNHNS, CDR2 SASEGT. CDR3 in DNA: TGTGCCAGCAGTGAAGACCGAGACTACGAGCAGTACTTC. This translates into CASSEDRDYEQYF.

As for this clone: One end of the junction does not line up with germline, which may come from a read error. This chain links TRBV7-9 with TRBJ1-3; no clear D gene. The germline CDR1 and CDR2 sequences are SEHNR and FQNEAQ (reference sequence). This CDR3 has 14 residues. CDR3 in amino acids: CASILWSSGNTIYF. CDR3 coding DNA: TGTGCCAGCATCTTATGGAGCTCTGGAAACACCATATATTTT.

This clone was recorded a few times. This chain uses TRBV2 with TRBJ2-7, with D unclear. Germline values: CDR1 SNHLY, CDR2 FYNNEI. CDR3 length: 13 residues. Trimming left V 1 base short and J 4 bases short, with 8 bases between. As DNA, the CDR3 is TGTGCCAGCAGTGAAGGGGGTTCGTACGAGCAGTACTTC. Amino acids: CASSEGGSYEQYF.

This chain uses TRBV2 with TRBJ1-1; D uncertain. The germline gives CDR1 SNHLY, CDR2 FYNNEI. The CDR3 has 13 residues. The V end was cut by 3 bases, the J end by 5 bases, with 10 bases between. The CDR3 nucleotides are TGTGCCAGCAGTGACTGCCCCTGGACTGAAGCTTTCTTT. Its protein is CASSDCPWTEAFF. Full variable domain (outside the CDR3, taken from reference TRBV2 and TRBJ1-1): EPEVTQTPSHQVTQMGQEVILRCVPISNHLYFYWYRQILGQKVEFLVSFYNNEISEKSEIFDDQFSVERPDGSNFTLKIRSTKLEDSAMYFCASSDCPWTEAFFGQGTRLTVV.

V gene TRBV11-2 combines with J gene TRBJ2-1; TRBD2 matches at 8 bases. The CDR3 runs to 17 residues. The ends lost 4 bases at V and 1 base at J; junction bases unmatched: 9. CDR1 and CDR2 (germline): SGHAT, FQNNGV. As DNA, the CDR3 is TGTGCCAGCAGCTCCGGGACTAGATTCGGGTCCTACAATGAGCAGTTCTTC. This codes for CASSSGTRFGSYNEQFF.

By frequency in the sample, this clone is medium-sized. V usage is TRBV11-2 and J usage is TRBJ2-7; a weak D match, TRBD2 (7 bases). The V and J ends lost 0 bases and 1 base respectively, with 16 bases between them. The CDR3 loop spans 17 amino acids. The germline V gene encodes CDR1 SGHAT and CDR2 FQNNGV. This CDR3 is CASSLDPSGGRSYEQYF. CDR3 sequence (DNA): TGTGCCAGCAGCTTAGATCCGTCGGGGGGCCGGTCCTACGAGCAGTACTTC.

The table lists this clone with a few counts. The chain joins TRBV12-3 or TRBV12-4 to TRBJ2-2; D is unresolved. This CDR3 has 12 amino acids. The V end lost 6 bases, the J end lost 6 bases, and 8 bases lay between the germline ends. The CDR3 is CASSRRPGELFF. In nucleotides, the CDR3 is TGTGCCAGCAGCCGGCGCCCCGGGGAGCTGTTTTTT.

This clone has only one observation. The rearrangement links TRBV7-8 to TRBJ1-1; possibly TRBD1 for D (5 bases). This CDR3 is 16 amino acids long. Germline V gene sequence: CDR1 SGHVS, CDR2 FQNEAQ. The V end lost 1 base, the J end lost 1 base, and 13 bases lay between the germline ends. This chain's CDR3 is CASSLDVWGGNTEAFF. CDR3 nucleotide sequence: TGTGCCAGCAGCTTAGATGTTTGGGGGGGGAACACTGAAGCTTTCTTT. Based on the CDR3 plus reference TRBV7-8 and TRBJ1-1, the full variable domain is GAGVSQSPRYKVAKRGQDVALRCDPISGHVSLFWYQQALGQGPEFLTYFQNEAQLDKSGLPSDRFFAERPEGSVSTLKIQRTQQEDSAVYLCASSLDVWGGNTEAFFGQGTRLTVV.

This clone was found a few times. V and J are TRBV30 and TRBJ2-7; D tentatively reads TRBD1 or TRBD2 (5 bases each). Germline loops: CDR1 GTSNPN, CDR2 SVGIG (reference sequence). V lost 3 bases, J lost 7 bases, and 13 bases lay in between. This CDR3 contains 12 residues. In DNA form, the CDR3 reads TGTGCCTGGAGAGGGTGGTGGGGGGAGCAGTACTTC. Amino acid sequence: CAWRGWWGEQYF.

V usage is TRBV6-1 and J usage is TRBJ2-7, with 11 bases that match TRBD1. V gave up 1 base and J gave up 6 bases; unmatched junction bases: 8. The germline gives CDR1 MNHNS, CDR2 SASEGT. The CDR3 is 16 residues long. CDR3 protein: CASSEEEGTGGGEQYF. The CDR3 nucleotides are TGTGCCAGCAGTGAAGAAGAGGGGACAGGGGGAGGCGAGCAGTACTTC.

This clone showed up just a few times. The rearrangement joins TRBV27 to TRBJ2-1, with a tentative D call TRBD1 (6 bases). V lost 0 bases and J 9 bases, leaving 9 bases between the germline ends. Germline assignment: CDR1 MNHEY and CDR2 SMNVEV (reference sequence). The CDR3 is 13 amino acids. In nucleotides, the CDR3 is TGTGCCAGCAGTTTATCATACAGGGTTGAGCAGTTCTTC. Protein sequence: CASSLSYRVEQFF.

The chain employs TRBV20-1 and TRBJ1-2, with D possibly being TRBD1 (6 bases). The CDR3 has 15 amino acids. Trimming took off 3 bases at V and 4 bases at J, with 18 bases between the two ends. Germline V CDR1 and CDR2: DFQATT, SNEGSKA (reference sequence). CDR3 sequence reads: CSARAEGHRSYGYTF. The CDR3 nucleotides read TGCAGTGCTAGGGCTGAGGGACACCGATCCTATGGCTACACCTTC.

This clone was counted once. The chain links TRBV2 to TRBJ2-7, with TRBD2 identical over 13 bases. The CDR3 contains 16 residues. Germline assignment: CDR1 SNHLY and CDR2 FYNNEI. Trimming took 6 bases from V and 4 from J; bases not matched to a gene: 9. This chain's CDR3 is CASRPGLAGALYEQYF. The CDR3 DNA is TGTGCCAGCAGACCCGGACTAGCGGGGGCCTTGTACGAGCAGTACTTC.

This clone has ten or more counts. This sample also contains other DNA sequences that code for the same CDR3. This chain links TRBV7-9 with TRBJ2-2; no definite D call. The CDR3 loop spans 15 amino acids. Germline V gene sequence: CDR1 SEHNR, CDR2 FQNEAQ (reference sequence). Trimming cost V 5 bases and J 2 bases, with 12 bases left between them. The DNA of the CDR3 is TGTGCCAGCAGCCTGAACTACTTAAACACCGGGGAGCTGTTTTTT. This codes for CASSLNYLNTGELFF.

This clone qualifies as medium-sized (0.01 to 0.1%). This chain links TRBV6-1 with TRBJ2-7; TRBD1 might be the D (5 bases). This CDR3 spans 12 amino acids. V lost 6 bases and J lost 6, with 12 bases in between. Germline assignment: CDR1 MNHNS and CDR2 SASEGT. As DNA, the CDR3 is TGTGCCAGCAGCAGGGTTATTCGCGAGCAGTACTTC. It is translated as CASSRVIREQYF.

As for this clone: The junction departs from the called germline gene at one end, perhaps through a read error. The V and J genes are TRBV20-1 and TRBJ1-2, with TRBD1 matching over 7 bases. The length of the CDR3 is 14 residues. Per germline, CDR1 DFQATT and CDR2 SNEGSKA (reference sequence). CDR3 nucleotides: TGCAGTTCTAGAGATTTGGGACAGATTTATGTCTACACCTTC. This encodes CSSRDLGQIYVYTF.

Ten or more counts support this clone. This sequence joins TRBV9 and TRBJ2-7; TRBD1 matches 7 bases. V dropped 5 bases and J dropped 2; count of bases not matched to a gene: 7. The germline gives CDR1 SGDLS, CDR2 YYNGEE. The CDR3 contains 14 residues. The CDR3 is CASSRQGSTYEQYF. CDR3 coding DNA: TGTGCCAGCAGTAGACAGGGATCGACCTACGAGCAGTACTTC.

This clone was detected ten times or more. This chain connects TRBV28 to TRBJ2-1; weak D call: TRBD1 (7 bases). V was cut by 3 bases and J by 4 bases, with 16 bases left in between. Germline values: CDR1 MDHEN, CDR2 SYDVKM. The CDR3 runs 16 residues. Here the CDR3 DNA reads TGTGCCAGCAGTTTCCCCGGGGCAGGGGGGTACAATGAGCAGTTCTTC. It specifies CASSFPGAGGYNEQFF.

The chain carries TRBV7-3 and TRBJ2-5; 14 nucleotides match TRBD2. V lost 2 bases, J lost 4 bases, and 0 bases stayed unmatched. This CDR3 is built from 15 residues. CDR1 SGHTA and CDR2 FQGTGA come from the germline V gene. DNA of the CDR3: TGTGCCAGCAGCTTAGGACTAGCGGGGGGAGAGACCCAGTACTTC. It translates to CASSLGLAGGETQYF. Using reference TRBV7-3 and TRBJ2-5 for the parts outside the CDR3, the full variable domain is GAGVSQTPSNKVTEKGKYVELRCDPISGHTALYWYRQSLGQGPEFLIYFQGTGAADDSGLPNDRFFAVRPEGSVSTLKIQRTERGDSAVYLCASSLGLAGGETQYFGPGTRLLVL.

This chain connects TRBV7-3 to TRBJ2-3; D is possibly TRBD1 or TRBD2 (6 bases each). CDR3 length: 12 amino acids. From germline, CDR1 is SGHTA and CDR2 FQGTGA. V was pared by 3 bases and J by 11 bases, with 12 bases between. The CDR3 spells CASSFSGGEQYF. The CDR3 DNA reads TGTGCCAGCAGCTTCTCCGGGGGCGAGCAGTATTTT.

This clone has just a few counts. This may arise from a read error, as a much more abundant clone is one base away. The CDR3 DNA follows: TGTGCCAGCAGCTCCTCCGGGGGGGGGATAAATGAAAAACTGTTTTTT. Protein sequence: CASSSSGGGINEKLFF. This sequence joins TRBV7-6 and TRBJ1-4, with D possibly TRBD1 on 5 matching bases. V was shortened by 4 bases and J by 5 bases, with 17 bases between the two germline ends. This CDR3 contains 16 residues. Germline loops: CDR1 SGHVS, CDR2 FNYEAQ.